This T cell receptor beta chain was identified during a study of T cells in Graves' hyperthyroidism and ophthalmopathy. General study findings and limits: The majority of expanded thyroid clonotypes above 0.001 also appeared in blood.

There were TCR beta CDR3 regions amplified from RNA transcripts. The TCR CDR3 was amplified in a first-round RT-PCR using the HTBI primer set. TCRdb used MiXCR to reprocess the multiplex PCR reads, holding one entry per CDR3 protein. The sample carries about 340,000 distinct CDR3 sequences, roughly 21% recorded once. Those with hyperthyroidism were 18 to 65 years old, newly diagnosed, and ill for under 2 months. Each diagnosis was grounded in clinical symptoms, serum thyroxine and TRAb, thyroid ultrasound, and orbital computed tomography. The CDR3 has 14 residues. With 5 bases removed from V and 0 bases from J, the gap between germline ends came to 11 bases. From germline, CDR1 is SGHKS and CDR2 YYEKEE (reference sequence). This clonotype was recorded many times. Its antigen is unidentified.

The chain employs TRBV5-5 and TRBJ1-2, with D uncertain. Sequenced: blood. The sequence derives from a woman between 50 and 59 years old with Graves' hyperthyroidism. The CDR3 DNA reads TGTGCCAGCAGACTAGGGTCCTCTAACTATGGCTACACCTTC. Its translation: CASRLGSSNYGYTF.